This T cell receptor beta chain was sequenced during a study of blood T cell repertoires in COVID-19. As for the study in general: Acute and convalescent COVID-19 samples came from the United States, Italy and Spain. PBMCs, B-cell-depleted T cells, or T cells were the source of the cDNA or gDNA that made up the material.

This CDR3 region has 13 residues. Germline CDR1 SGHAT, CDR2 FQNNGV. V was pared by 3 bases and J by 7 bases, with 1 base of the junction left unmatched. Clones were sequenced by immunoSEQ multiplex PCR, and TCRdb holds only the in-frame ones, with some missing. Among some 83,000 clones listed, 72% were seen once. The receptor's source is an elderly woman with acute or convalescent COVID-19. The source material was peripheral blood. V usage is TRBV11-2 and J usage is TRBJ2-5; 11 nucleotides match TRBD2. DNA of the CDR3: TGTGCCAGCAGCTTCACTAGCGGGGGGACCCAGTACTTC. It specifies CASSFTSGGTQYF. The complete variable domain, with remaining parts taken from reference TRBV11-2 and TRBJ2-5, reads EAGVAQSPRYKIIEKRQSVAFWCNPISGHATLYWYQQILGQGPKLLIQFQNNGVVDDSQLPKDRFSAERLKGVDSTLKIQPAKLEDSAVYLCASSFTSGGTQYFGPGTRLLVL.